The clone carrying this TCR beta chain was detected a few times. What it binds is not known. The CDR3 loop spans 14 amino acids. These data belong to a study of CD8 T cells in ankylosing spondylitis. TCRdb analysed the 5' RACE reads with MiXCR anew, one entry per CDR3 protein. The sample holds 350,000 to 550,000 distinct CDR3 sequences, about 25% seen once. Overall study findings and caveats: Reported data indicate significant enrichment of disease-linked clones within matched ankylosing spondylitis synovial fluid. For ankylosing spondylitis blood, a TCR beta motif of 7 to 9 highly homologous variants appeared characteristic. Past research had described some motif variants in reactive arthritis synovial fluid and blood.

This receptor was obtained from a male donor with ankylosing spondylitis. The V call is TRBV21-1, the J call TRBJ2-5; the table's TRBD2 call for D was not verified on the DNA. TRBV21-1 is termed a pseudogene. The sequenced sample was blood, either unsorted or a sorted T cell fraction (not recorded which). In nucleotides, the CDR3 is TGTGCCACCTTACCGGGACTAGGTGCAGAGACCCAGTACTTC. Translated, it gives CATLPGLGAETQYF.